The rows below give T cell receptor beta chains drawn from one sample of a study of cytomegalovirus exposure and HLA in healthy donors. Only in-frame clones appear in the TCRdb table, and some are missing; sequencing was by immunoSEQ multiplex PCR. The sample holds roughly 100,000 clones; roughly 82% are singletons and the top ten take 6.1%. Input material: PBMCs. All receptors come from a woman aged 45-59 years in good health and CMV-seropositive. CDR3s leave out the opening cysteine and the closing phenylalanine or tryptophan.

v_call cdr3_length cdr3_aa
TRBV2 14 ASSDADRAPNSPLH
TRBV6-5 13 ASSLTGSGANVLT
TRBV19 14 ASSIGGTATNEKLF
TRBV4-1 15 ASSPREGISTNEKLF
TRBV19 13 ASSAPGTGGEIQY
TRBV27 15 ASSHRGGVATNEKLF
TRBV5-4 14 ASSLGDRGLNTEAF
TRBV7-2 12 ASSSRLASNEQF
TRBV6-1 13 ASSESTGVTYGYT
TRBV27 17 ASSLSGQVSPALSYEQY
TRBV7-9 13 ASSYSGGIISPLH
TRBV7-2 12 ASSLVAGNTEAF
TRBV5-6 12 ASRGDRGIGTQY
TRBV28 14 ASTKPHSSGANVLT
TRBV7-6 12 ASRVGQGEGEQY
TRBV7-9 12 ASSLAGDYRPQH
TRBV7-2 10 ASSQSSYEQY
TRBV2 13 ASSWTGRVTGELF
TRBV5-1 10 ASSPRAETQY
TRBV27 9 ASGQGNGYT
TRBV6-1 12 ASSEALRGYEQY
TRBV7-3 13 ASSSTGLANNEQF
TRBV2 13 ASFLPGQGLYEQY
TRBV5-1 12 ASSLGGINQPQH
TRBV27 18 ASSCARTSGGSHVPDTQY
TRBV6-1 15 ASSAAAGVYSNQPQH
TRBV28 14 ASSPWGQVRDYGYT
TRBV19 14 ASSIGLAGSYNEQF
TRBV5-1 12 ASSYGYSGNTIY
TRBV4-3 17 ASSQDMGRDWGGENTQY